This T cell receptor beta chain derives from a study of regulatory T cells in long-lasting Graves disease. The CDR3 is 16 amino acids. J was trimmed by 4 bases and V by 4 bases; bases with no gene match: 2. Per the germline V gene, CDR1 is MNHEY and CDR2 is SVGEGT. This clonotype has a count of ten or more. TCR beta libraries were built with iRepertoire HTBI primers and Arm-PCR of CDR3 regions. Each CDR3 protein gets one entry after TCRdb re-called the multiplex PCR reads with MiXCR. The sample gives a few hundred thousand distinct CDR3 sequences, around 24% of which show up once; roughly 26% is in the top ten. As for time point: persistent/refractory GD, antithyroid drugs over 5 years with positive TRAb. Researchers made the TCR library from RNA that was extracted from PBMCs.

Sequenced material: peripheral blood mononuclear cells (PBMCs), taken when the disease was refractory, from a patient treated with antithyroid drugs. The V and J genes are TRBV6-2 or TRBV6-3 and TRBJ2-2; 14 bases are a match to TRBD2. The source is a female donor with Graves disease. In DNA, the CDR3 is TGTGCCAGCAGTTTTGGACTAGCGGGAGGCACCGGGGAGCTGTTTTTT. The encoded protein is CASSFGLAGGTGELFF.